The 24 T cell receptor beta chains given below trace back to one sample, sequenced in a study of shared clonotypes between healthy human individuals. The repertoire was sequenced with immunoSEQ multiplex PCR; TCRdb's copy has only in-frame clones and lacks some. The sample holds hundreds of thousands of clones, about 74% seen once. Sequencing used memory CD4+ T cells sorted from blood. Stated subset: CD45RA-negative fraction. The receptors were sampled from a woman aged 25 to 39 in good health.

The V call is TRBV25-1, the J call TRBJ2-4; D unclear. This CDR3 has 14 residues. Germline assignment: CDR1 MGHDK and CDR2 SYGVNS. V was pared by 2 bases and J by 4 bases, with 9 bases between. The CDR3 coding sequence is TGTGCCAGCAGTGAAGACGGACGGAAAAACATTCAGTACTTC. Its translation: CASSEDGRKNIQYF.

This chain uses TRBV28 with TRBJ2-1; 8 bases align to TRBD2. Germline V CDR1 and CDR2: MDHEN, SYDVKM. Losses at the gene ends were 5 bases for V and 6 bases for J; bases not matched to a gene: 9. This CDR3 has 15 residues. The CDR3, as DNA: TGTGCCAGCAGTATCCCCGGGGGGGGTCGCAATGAGCAGTTCTTC. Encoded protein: CASSIPGGGRNEQFF. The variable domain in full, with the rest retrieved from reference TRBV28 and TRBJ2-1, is DVKVTQSSRYLVKRTGEKVFLECVQDMDHENMFWYRQDPGLGLRLIYFSYDVKMKEKGDIPEGYSVSREKKERFSLILESASTNQTSMYLCASSIPGGGRNEQFFGPGTRLTVL.

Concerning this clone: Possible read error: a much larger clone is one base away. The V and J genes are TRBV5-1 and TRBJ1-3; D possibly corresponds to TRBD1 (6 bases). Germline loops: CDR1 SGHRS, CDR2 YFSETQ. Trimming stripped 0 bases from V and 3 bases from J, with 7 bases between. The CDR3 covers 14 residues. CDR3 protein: CASSLDRVGNTIYF. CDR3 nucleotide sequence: TGCGCCAGCAGCTTGGACAGGGTTGGAAACACCATATATTTT.

This CDR3 is CASSSQTGVETQYF. CDR3 sequence (DNA): TGTGCCAGCAGCTCGCAAACAGGGGTGGAGACCCAGTACTTC. The chain has TRBV7-8 and TRBJ2-5; 7 bases agree with TRBD1. The V gene's germline CDR1 is SGHVS and CDR2 FQNEAQ. With 4 bases clipped from V and 5 bases from J, the junction kept 7 bases outside the gene matches. The CDR3 spans 14 residues.

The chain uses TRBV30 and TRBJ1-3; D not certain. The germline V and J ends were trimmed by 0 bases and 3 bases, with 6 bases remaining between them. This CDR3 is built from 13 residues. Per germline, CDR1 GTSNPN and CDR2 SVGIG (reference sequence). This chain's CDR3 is CAWSVQNGNTIYF. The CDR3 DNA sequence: TGTGCCTGGAGTGTTCAAAATGGAAACACCATATATTTT. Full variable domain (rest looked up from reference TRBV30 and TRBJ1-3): SQTIHQWPATLVQPVGSPLSLECTVEGTSNPNLYWYRQAAGRGLQLLFYSVGIGQISSEVPQNLSASRPQDRQFILSSKKLLLSDSGFYLCAWSVQNGNTIYFGEGSWLTVV.

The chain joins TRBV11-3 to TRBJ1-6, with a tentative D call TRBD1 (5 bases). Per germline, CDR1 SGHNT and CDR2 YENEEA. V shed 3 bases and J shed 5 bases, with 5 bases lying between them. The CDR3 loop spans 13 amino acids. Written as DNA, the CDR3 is TGTGCCAGCAGCTTGGGGCATAATTCACCCCTCCACTTT. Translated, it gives CASSLGHNSPLHF.

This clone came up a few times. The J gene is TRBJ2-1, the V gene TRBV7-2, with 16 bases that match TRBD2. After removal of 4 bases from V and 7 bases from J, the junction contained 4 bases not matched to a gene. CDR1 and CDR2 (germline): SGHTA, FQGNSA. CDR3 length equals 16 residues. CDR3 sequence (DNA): TGTGCCAGCAGCTCAGGGACTAGCGGGAGGGCGAATGAGCAGTTCTTC. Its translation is CASSSGTSGRANEQFF.

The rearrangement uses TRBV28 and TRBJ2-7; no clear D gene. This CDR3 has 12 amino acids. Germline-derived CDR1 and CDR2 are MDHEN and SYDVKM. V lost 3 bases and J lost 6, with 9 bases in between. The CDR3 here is CASSLWHSEQYF. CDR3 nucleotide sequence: TGTGCCAGCAGTTTGTGGCACTCCGAGCAGTACTTC.

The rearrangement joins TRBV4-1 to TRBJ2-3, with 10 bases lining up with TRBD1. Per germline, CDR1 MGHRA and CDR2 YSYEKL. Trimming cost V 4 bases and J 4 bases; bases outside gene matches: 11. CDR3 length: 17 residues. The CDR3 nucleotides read TGCGCCAGCAGCCCCGCCGGGGACAGGGGATACGCAGATACGCAGTATTTT. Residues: CASSPAGDRGYADTQYF.

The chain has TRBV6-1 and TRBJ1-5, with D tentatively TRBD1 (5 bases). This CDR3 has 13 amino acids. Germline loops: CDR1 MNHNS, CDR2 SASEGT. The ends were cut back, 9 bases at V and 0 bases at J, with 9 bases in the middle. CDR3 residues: CASQTVSNQPQHF. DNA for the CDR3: TGTGCCAGTCAGACAGTTAGCAATCAGCCCCAGCATTTT.

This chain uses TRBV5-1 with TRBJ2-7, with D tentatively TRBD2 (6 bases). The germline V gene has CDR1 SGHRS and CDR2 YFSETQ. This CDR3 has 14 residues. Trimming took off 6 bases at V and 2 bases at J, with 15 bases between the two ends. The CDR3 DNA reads TGCGCCAGCACCCACGGGACTCTTGCCTACGAGCAGTACTTC. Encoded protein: CASTHGTLAYEQYF.

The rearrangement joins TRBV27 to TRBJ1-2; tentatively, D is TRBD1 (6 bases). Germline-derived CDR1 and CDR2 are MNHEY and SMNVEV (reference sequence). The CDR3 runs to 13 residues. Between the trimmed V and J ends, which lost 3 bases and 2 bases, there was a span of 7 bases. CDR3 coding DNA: TGTGCCAGCAGTTTCAGGGGCAACTATGGCTACACCTTC. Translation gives CASSFRGNYGYTF.

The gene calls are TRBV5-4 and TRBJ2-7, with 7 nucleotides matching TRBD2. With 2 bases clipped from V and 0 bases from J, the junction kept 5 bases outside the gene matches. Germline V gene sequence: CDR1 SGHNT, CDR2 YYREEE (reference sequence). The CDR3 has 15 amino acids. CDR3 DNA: TGTGCCAGCAGCTTTGGAGGGAGGGCCTCCTACGAGCAGTACTTC. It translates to CASSFGGRASYEQYF.

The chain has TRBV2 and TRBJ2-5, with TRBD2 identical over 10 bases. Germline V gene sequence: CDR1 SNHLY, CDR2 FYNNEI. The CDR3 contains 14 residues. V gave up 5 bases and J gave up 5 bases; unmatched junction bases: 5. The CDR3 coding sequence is TGTGCCAGCAGTAAATCTAGCGGGAGTGAGACCCAGTACTTC. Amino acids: CASSKSSGSETQYF.

This CDR3 reads CASSLVAGDLEQYF. CDR3 bases: TGTGCCAGCAGTTTAGTTGCGGGAGATCTCGAGCAGTACTTC. The rearrangement links TRBV27 to TRBJ2-7; 7 bases are shared with TRBD2. CDR1 is MNHEY, CDR2 SMNVEV, per germline (reference sequence). V shed 2 bases, J shed 6 bases, and the junction held 7 bases outside the gene matches. The CDR3 totals 14 residues.

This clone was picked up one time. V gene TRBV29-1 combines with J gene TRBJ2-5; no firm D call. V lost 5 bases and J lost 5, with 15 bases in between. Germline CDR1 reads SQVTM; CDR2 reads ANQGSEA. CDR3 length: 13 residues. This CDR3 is CSVWTDLGETQYF. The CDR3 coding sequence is TGCAGCGTTTGGACGGACCTAGGCGAGACCCAGTACTTC.

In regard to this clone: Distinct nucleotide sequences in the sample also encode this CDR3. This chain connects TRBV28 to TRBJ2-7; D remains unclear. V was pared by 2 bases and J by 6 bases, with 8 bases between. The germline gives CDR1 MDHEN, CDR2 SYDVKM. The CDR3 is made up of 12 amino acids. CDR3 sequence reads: CASSLTGGEQYF. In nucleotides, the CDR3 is TGTGCCAGCAGTTTAACGGGTGGCGAGCAGTACTTC.

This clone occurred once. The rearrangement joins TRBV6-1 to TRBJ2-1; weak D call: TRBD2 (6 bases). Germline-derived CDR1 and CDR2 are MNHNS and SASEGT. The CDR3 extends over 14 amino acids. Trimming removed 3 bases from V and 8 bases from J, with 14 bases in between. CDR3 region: CASSDTEGIYEQFF. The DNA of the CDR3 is TGTGCCAGCAGTGATACGGAGGGGATCTATGAGCAGTTCTTC.

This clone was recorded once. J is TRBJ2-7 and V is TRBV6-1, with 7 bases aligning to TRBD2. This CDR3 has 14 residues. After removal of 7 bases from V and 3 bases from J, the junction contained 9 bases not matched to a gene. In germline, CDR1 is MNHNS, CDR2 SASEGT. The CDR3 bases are TGTGCCAGCACCCAACCGACTAGCAGCTACGAGCAGTACTTC. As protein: CASTQPTSSYEQYF.

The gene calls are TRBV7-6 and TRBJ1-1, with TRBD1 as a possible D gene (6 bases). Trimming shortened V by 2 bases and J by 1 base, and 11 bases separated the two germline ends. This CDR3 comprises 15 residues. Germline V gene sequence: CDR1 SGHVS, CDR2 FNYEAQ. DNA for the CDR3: TGTGCCAGCAGCTTAAGTGGACAGCAGAACACTGAAGCTTTCTTT. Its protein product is CASSLSGQQNTEAFF.

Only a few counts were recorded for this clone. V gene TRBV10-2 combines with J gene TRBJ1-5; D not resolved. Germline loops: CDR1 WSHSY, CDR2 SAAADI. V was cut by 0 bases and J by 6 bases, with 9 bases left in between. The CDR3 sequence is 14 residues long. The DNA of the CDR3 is TGCGCCAGCAGTGAGTCCGGCCCAGGTCAGCCCCAGCATTTT. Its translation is CASSESGPGQPQHF.

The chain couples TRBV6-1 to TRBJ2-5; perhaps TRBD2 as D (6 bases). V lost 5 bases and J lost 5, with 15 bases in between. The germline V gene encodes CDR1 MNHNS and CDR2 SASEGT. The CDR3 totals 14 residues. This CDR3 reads CASSSNGGRETQYF. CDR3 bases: TGTGCCAGCAGTTCTAACGGGGGACGGGAGACCCAGTACTTC.

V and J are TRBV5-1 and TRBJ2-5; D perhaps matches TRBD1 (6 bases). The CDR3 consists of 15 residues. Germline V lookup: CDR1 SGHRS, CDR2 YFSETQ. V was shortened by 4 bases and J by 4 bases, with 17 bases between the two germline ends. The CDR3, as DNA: TGCGCCAGCAGCCTGATGCAGGGGCCTGGAGAGACCCAGTACTTC. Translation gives CASSLMQGPGETQYF.

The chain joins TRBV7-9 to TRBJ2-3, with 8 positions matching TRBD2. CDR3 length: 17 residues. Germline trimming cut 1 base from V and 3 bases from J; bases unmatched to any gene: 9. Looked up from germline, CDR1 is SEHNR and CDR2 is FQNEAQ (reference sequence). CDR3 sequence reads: CASSLGVGSGETDTQYF. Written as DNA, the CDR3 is TGTGCCAGCAGCTTAGGGGTCGGTAGCGGGGAAACAGATACGCAGTATTTT.